This TCR beta chain came from a study of regulatory T cells in long-lasting Graves disease. Time point reported: persistent/refractory GD, antithyroid drugs over 5 years with positive TRAb. PBMC-extracted RNA yielded the TCR library. This clonotype was observed a few times. The CDR3 extends over 13 amino acids. Trimming shortened V by 2 bases and J by 9 bases, and 11 bases separated the two germline ends. Germline CDR1 and CDR2: MNHEY and SVGAGI. TCR beta libraries were built with iRepertoire HTBI primers and Arm-PCR of CDR3 regions. In TCRdb, the multiplex PCR reads were re-called with MiXCR into one record per CDR3 protein. The sample has roughly 400,000 distinct CDR3 sequences, around 20% seen once.

The source material was peripheral blood mononuclear cells (PBMCs), sampled when the disease was refractory, from a patient treated with antithyroid drugs. The J gene is TRBJ1-5, the V gene TRBV6-5; no definite D call. This clonotype originated in a female donor with Graves disease. The CDR3 sequence: CASSYQAVGPQHF. The CDR3 DNA reads as TGTGCCAGCAGTTACCAGGCCGTGGGGCCCCAGCATTTT.